This T cell receptor beta chain was identified in a study of T cell changes during pregnancy in multiple sclerosis. Germline CDR1 reads MDHEN; CDR2 reads SYDVKM. V gave up 4 bases and J gave up 8 bases; unmatched junction bases: 5. The CDR3 is made up of 13 amino acids. The protocol was immunoSEQ multiplex PCR, while the TCRdb copy is restricted to in-frame clones and leaves out a portion. Counted here are 40,000 or so clones, 91% occurring once; the ten biggest clones make up 7.8%. The chain carries TRBV28 and TRBJ2-1, with 7 bases that match TRBD1. The material sequenced was CD8+ T cells from peripheral blood mononuclear cells, taken before pregnancy. This clonotype was sampled from a female donor with multiple sclerosis, enrolled in a pregnancy study. The CDR3 region is CASSSTTGDEQFF. The DNA for the CDR3 is TGTGCCAGCAGTTCTACAACAGGGGATGAGCAGTTCTTC.